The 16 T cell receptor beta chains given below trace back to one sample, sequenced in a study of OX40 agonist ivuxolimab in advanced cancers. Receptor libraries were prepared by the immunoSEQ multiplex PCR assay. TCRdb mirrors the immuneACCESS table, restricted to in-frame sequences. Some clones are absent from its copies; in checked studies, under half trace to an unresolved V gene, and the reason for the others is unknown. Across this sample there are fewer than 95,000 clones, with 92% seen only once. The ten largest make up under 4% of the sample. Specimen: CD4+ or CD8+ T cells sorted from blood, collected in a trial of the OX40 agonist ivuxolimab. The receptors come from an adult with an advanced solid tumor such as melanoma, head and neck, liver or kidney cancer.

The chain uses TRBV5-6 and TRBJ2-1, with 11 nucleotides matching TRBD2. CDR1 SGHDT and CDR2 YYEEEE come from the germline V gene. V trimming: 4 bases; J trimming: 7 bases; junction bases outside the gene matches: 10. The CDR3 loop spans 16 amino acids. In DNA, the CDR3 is TGTGCCAGCAGCGTTCTAGCGGGAGGCCTCGGGAATGAGCAGTTCTTC. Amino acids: CASSVLAGGLGNEQFF.

Here the CDR3 DNA reads TGTGCCAGCAGCACCGCCGGGACTAGCGGTAATACGCAGTATTTT. It yields the protein CASSTAGTSGNTQYF. The chain carries TRBV9 and TRBJ2-3; 11 bases align to TRBD2. This CDR3 region has 15 residues. V shed 4 bases, J shed 7 bases, and the junction held 8 bases outside the gene matches. CDR1 SGDLS and CDR2 YYNGEE come from the germline V gene.

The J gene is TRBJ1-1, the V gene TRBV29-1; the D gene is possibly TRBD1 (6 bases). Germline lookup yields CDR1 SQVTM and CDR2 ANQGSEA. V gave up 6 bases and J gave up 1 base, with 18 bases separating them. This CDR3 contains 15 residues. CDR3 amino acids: CSVGIAGETNTEAFF. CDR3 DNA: TGCAGCGTGGGGATCGCAGGGGAAACGAACACTGAAGCTTTCTTT.

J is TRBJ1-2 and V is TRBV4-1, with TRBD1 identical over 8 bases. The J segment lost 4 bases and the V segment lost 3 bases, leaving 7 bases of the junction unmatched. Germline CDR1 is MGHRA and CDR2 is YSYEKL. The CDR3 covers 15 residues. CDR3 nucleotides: TGCGCCAGCAGCCAGGCTGCTGACAGGGGCTATGGCTACACCTTC. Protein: CASSQAADRGYGYTF.

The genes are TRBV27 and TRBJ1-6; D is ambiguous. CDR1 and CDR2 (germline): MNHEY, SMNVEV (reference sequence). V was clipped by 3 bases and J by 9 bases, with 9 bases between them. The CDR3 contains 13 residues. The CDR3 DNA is TGTGCCAGCAGTTTCCAGACGGCTTCACCCCTCCACTTT. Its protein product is CASSFQTASPLHF.

The CDR3 is CASSDSYEQYF. In DNA form, the CDR3 reads TGTGCCAGCAGCGACTCCTACGAGCAGTACTTC. The chain joins TRBV7-8 to TRBJ2-7; no clear D. V gave up 5 bases and J gave up 0 bases, with 2 bases separating them. The CDR3 length is 11 residues. CDR1 and CDR2 from the germline V gene are SGHVS and FQNEAQ.

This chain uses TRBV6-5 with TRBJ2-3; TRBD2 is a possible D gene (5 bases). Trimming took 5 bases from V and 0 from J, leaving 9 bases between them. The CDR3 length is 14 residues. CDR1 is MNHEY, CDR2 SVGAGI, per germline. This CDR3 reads CASSPGSSTDTQYF. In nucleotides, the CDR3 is TGTGCCAGCAGTCCGGGGTCTAGCACAGATACGCAGTATTTT.

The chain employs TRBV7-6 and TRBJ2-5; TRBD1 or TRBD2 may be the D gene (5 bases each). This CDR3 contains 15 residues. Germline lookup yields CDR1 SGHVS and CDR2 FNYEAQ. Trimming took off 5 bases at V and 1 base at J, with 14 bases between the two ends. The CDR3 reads CASSPEPGAQETQYF. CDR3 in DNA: TGTGCCAGCAGCCCGGAGCCCGGGGCCCAAGAGACCCAGTACTTC.

CDR3 protein: CASSLDPGAYNEQFF. In DNA, the CDR3 is TGTGCCAGCAGCTTAGATCCAGGGGCTTACAATGAGCAGTTCTTC. The V and J genes are TRBV11-2 and TRBJ2-1, with D possibly being TRBD1 (6 bases). Germline V CDR1 and CDR2: SGHAT, FQNNGV. This CDR3 has 15 amino acids. V dropped 0 bases and J dropped 4 bases, with 10 bases sitting between them.

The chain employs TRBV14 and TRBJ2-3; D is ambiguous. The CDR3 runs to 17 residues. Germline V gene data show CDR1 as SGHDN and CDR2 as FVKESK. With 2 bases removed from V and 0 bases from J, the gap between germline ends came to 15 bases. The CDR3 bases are TGTGCCAGCAGCCAACCATGGGTTGCCTCTAGCACAGATACGCAGTATTTT. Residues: CASSQPWVASSTDTQYF.

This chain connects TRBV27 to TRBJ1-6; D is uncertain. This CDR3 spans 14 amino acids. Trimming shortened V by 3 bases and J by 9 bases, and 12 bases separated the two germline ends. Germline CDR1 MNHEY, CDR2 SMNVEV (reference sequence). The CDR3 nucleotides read TGTGCCAGCAGTTTGGGCAATTGGGGTTCACCCCTCCACTTT. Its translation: CASSLGNWGSPLHF.

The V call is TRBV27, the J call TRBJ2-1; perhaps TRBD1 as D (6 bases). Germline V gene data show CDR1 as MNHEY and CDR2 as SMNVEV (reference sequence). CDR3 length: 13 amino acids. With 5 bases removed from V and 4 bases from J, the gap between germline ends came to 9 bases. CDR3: CASSVGQYNEQFF. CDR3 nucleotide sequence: TGTGCCAGCAGTGTAGGACAGTACAATGAGCAGTTCTTC.

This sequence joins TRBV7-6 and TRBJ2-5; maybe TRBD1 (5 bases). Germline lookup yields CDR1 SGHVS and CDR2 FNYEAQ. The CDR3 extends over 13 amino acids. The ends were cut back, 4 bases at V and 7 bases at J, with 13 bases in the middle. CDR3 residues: CASSYQPRGTQYF. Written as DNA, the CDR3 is TGTGCCAGCAGCTATCAACCTAGGGGGACCCAGTACTTC.

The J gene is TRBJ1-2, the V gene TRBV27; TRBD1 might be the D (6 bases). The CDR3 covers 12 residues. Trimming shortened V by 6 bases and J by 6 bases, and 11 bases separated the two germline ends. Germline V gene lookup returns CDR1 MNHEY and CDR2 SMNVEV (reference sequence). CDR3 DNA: TGTGCCAGCAGAGGAGGGGGTCATGGCTACACCTTC. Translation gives CASRGGGHGYTF.

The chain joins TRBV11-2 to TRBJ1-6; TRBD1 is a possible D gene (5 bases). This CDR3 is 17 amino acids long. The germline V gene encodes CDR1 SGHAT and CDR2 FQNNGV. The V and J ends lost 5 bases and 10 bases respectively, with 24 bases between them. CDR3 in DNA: TGTGCCAGCAGCCCTAACCCCCTGGAGGGGACGAGATCACCCCTCCACTTT. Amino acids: CASSPNPLEGTRSPLHF.

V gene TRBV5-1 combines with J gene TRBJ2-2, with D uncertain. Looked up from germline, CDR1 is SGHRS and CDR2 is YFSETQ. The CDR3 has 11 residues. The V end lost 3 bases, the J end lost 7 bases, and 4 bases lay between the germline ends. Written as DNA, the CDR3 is TGCGCCAGCAGCTCCCGCGGGGAGCTGTTTTTT. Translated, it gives CASSSRGELFF.